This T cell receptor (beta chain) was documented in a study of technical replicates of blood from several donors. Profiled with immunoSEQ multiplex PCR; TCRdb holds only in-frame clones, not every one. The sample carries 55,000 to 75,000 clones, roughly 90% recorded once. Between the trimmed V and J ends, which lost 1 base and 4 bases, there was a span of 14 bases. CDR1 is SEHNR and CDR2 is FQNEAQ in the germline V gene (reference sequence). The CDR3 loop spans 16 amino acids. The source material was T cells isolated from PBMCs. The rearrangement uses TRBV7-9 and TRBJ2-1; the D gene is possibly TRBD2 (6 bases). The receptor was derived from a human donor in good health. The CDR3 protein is CASSLVSGRTYNEQFF. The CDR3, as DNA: TGTGCCAGCAGCTTAGTCAGCGGGCGAACGTACAATGAGCAGTTCTTC.